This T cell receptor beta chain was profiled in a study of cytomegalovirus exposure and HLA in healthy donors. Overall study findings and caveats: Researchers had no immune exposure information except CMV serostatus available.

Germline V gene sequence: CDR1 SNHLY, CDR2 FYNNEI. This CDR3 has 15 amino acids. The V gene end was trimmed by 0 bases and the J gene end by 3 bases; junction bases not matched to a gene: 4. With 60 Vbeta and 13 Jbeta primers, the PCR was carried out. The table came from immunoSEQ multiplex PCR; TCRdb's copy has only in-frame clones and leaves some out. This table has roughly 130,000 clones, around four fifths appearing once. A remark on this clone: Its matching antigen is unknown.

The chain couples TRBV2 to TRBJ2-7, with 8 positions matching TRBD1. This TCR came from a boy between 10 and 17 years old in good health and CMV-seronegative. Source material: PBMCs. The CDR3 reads CASSEARTGLYEQYF. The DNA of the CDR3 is TGTGCCAGCAGTGAAGCTAGGACAGGGCTCTACGAGCAGTACTTC.